Listed below are T cell receptor beta chains from one sample, sequenced in a study of cytomegalovirus exposure and HLA in healthy donors. The data were produced by immunoSEQ multiplex PCR, yet TCRdb's version contains in-frame clones alone and is incomplete. The repertoire consists of 100,000 to 150,000 clones, with about 82% occurring once and the leading ten covering about 1%. Material for sequencing was PBMCs. These receptors came from a boy between 10 and 17 years old in good health and CMV-seronegative. CDR3s include the opening cysteine and the closing phenylalanine or tryptophan. Each record gives: CDR3 DNA, CDR3 protein, V gene, clone size, D gene, J gene. The D gene is left open where the match is weak. Clone size is shown for a subset of rows, as once, few, many or a class of expanded clone.

TGTGCCAGCAGCTTAGCGCGCGGCATAGTCTACGAGCAGTACTTC	CASSLARGIVYEQYF	TRBV7-8	few	.	TRBJ2-7
TGTGCCAGCAGCTTCTCGTCTCAGCGGGAGGGTTTCTACGAGCAGTACTTC	CASSFSSQREGFYEQYF	TRBV5-6	.	TRBD2	TRBJ2-7
TGTGCCAGCTCATTCGACAGGGTCGGCGGGGAGCTGTTTTTT	CASSFDRVGGELFF	TRBV18	.	TRBD1	TRBJ2-2
TGTGCCACCAGCAGTCAGTATGGTGAGCAGTTCTTC	CATSSQYGEQFF	TRBV15	.	.	TRBJ2-1
TGCGCCAGCAGCCAGAACAGGTACTCCTACGAGCAGTACTTC	CASSQNRYSYEQYF	TRBV4-1	few	.	TRBJ2-7
TGTGCCAGCAGCTTCGGCGGGGCAAGCTCCTACAATGAGCAGTTCTTC	CASSFGGASSYNEQFF	TRBV5-4	.	.	TRBJ2-1
TGCGCCAGCAGCCAAGACAGGGCCAAAAACATTCAGTACTTC	CASSQDRAKNIQYF	TRBV4-1	few	.	TRBJ2-4
TGTGCCAGCAGCTTGGCGGGACTTCGAGAGACCCAGTACTTC	CASSLAGLRETQYF	TRBV5-4	.	.	TRBJ2-5
TGTGCCAGCGCCGGGACTAGCGTCAGTAGCTCCTACAATGAGCAGTTCTTC	CASAGTSVSSSYNEQFF	TRBV27	.	TRBD2	TRBJ2-1
TGTGCCAGCAGCCCTTTTACCGGAGGTAAGGCTGAAGCTTTCTTT	CASSPFTGGKAEAFF	TRBV14	.	.	TRBJ1-1
TGCAGCGTTGAGGGACTAGCGGGGACGGGAGGGGGTTACACCGGGGAGCTGTTTTTT	CSVEGLAGTGGGYTGELFF	TRBV29-1	.	TRBD2	TRBJ2-2
TGTGCCAGCAGTTTATCTCGGTACAATGAGCAGTTCTTC	CASSLSRYNEQFF	TRBV27	.	.	TRBJ2-1
TGCGCCAGCAGCTTGGGGCGGGGAAGTAACGAGCAGTACTTC	CASSLGRGSNEQYF	TRBV5-1	.	.	TRBJ2-7
TGCGCCAGCACGATACAGGGTCGCCTGGACACTGAAGCTTTCTTT	CASTIQGRLDTEAFF	TRBV5-1	.	.	TRBJ1-1
TGTGCCAGCAGCGTAGGGGACAGACTTTATGGCTACACCTTC	CASSVGDRLYGYTF	TRBV9	.	TRBD1	TRBJ1-2
TGCGCCAGCAGCCGTGGCGGACAGGGGTTACGGGGAACTGAAGCTTTCTTT	CASSRGGQGLRGTEAFF	TRBV5-1	.	TRBD1	TRBJ1-1
TGTGCCAGCGGATCAGGGGGCACTAACTATGGCTACACCTTC	CASGSGGTNYGYTF	TRBV27	.	TRBD1	TRBJ1-2
TGTGCCAGCAGCTTAGAGGCTAGCGGGAAAGAGACCCAGTACTTC	CASSLEASGKETQYF	TRBV7-9	.	TRBD2	TRBJ2-5
TGCGCCAGCAGCTATAATACAGGGTACGAGCAGTACTTC	CASSYNTGYEQYF	TRBV5-1	.	.	TRBJ2-7
TGTGCCAGCAGTGATGATTCGTGGTACTATCAAGAGACCCAGTACTTC	CASSDDSWYYQETQYF	TRBV6-1	.	.	TRBJ2-5
TGTGCCACCAGCAAGGGACAGTTGAAAGAGACCCAGTACTTC	CATSKGQLKETQYF	TRBV15	.	TRBD1	TRBJ2-5
TGTGCCAGCAGCTTAGGAGGGACAGACAAGGAGACCCAGTACTTC	CASSLGGTDKETQYF	TRBV7-8	.	TRBD1	TRBJ2-5
TGTGCCAGCGGGTCTCTGGGACAGGCCTACGAGCAGTACTTC	CASGSLGQAYEQYF	TRBV28	.	TRBD1	TRBJ2-7
TGTGCCAGCAGTTTATTAGGGACAGGGAATGGCTACACCTTC	CASSLLGTGNGYTF	TRBV27	.	TRBD1	TRBJ1-2
TGTGCCAGCAGCCCGGGGACTAGCGCCTCCTACGAGCAGTACTTC	CASSPGTSASYEQYF	TRBV7-9	.	TRBD2	TRBJ2-7
TGTGCCAGCAGCTTAGACAGGAAAGATACGCAGTATTTT	CASSLDRKDTQYF	TRBV11-3	.	.	TRBJ2-3
TGCAGCGTTGAAGAGGGACAGGGTTCAGGGACCCAGTACTTC	CSVEEGQGSGTQYF	TRBV29-1	.	TRBD1	TRBJ2-5
TGTGCCAGCAGCTCCCGGGATTTACCCTACGAGCAGTACTTC	CASSSRDLPYEQYF	TRBV11-3	.	.	TRBJ2-7
TGTGCCATCAGTGAGTCGCGAGACACGCCTGGGGCCAACGTCCTGACTTTC	CAISESRDTPGANVLTF	TRBV10-3	.	.	TRBJ2-6
TGCGCCAGCAGCCGCGGACAGACGCCCGGGGAGCAGTTCTTC	CASSRGQTPGEQFF	TRBV5-1	.	.	TRBJ2-1
TGTGCCAGCAGTATACCGGGACTAGCGCAAGAGACCCAGTACTTC	CASSIPGLAQETQYF	TRBV6-6	.	TRBD2	TRBJ2-5
TGTGCCAGCAGCCAAGTAAGCGGGGCATCGTTCGCCAATGAGCAGTTCTTC	CASSQVSGASFANEQFF	TRBV4-2	.	TRBD2	TRBJ2-1
TGTGCCAGCCTACAGGGGCCGGAAGCTTTCTTT	CASLQGPEAFF	TRBV7-9	.	TRBD1	TRBJ1-1
TGTGCCATTGGAGAGGTGAGCCAGGGGGAGACCCAGTACTTC	CAIGEVSQGETQYF	TRBV6-1	.	.	TRBJ2-5
TGTGCCAGCAGGGGGACAGGGGGTCCAGATACGCAGTATTTT	CASRGTGGPDTQYF	TRBV7-9	.	TRBD1	TRBJ2-3
TGTGCCTGGAGTGAAGACAGGCTCCTCTACACCTTC	CAWSEDRLLYTF	TRBV30	.	.	TRBJ1-2
TGTGCCTCTAGGGGTCGGGAGGGCAACACTGAAGCTTTCTTT	CASRGREGNTEAFF	TRBV28	.	.	TRBJ1-1
TGTGCTAGTGGTTTGTCTCCCTGGGGGGGGTTCGCGCCCGCGGGAGAGCAGTTCTTC	CASGLSPWGGFAPAGEQFF	TRBV12-5	.	TRBD2	TRBJ2-1
TGTGCCAGCAGTCACTTCGGGACAGTGGGAAACACCATATATTTT	CASSHFGTVGNTIYF	TRBV28	.	TRBD1	TRBJ1-3
TGTGCCAGCAGCTTGGGGACTAGCGGGAGGTGGTACGAGCAGTACTTC	CASSLGTSGRWYEQYF	TRBV7-9	.	TRBD2	TRBJ2-7
TGTGCCTGGAGTACGGGAGGGGCTGAAGCTTTCTTT	CAWSTGGAEAFF	TRBV30	.	.	TRBJ1-1
TGTGCCAGTAGTTTGGGACAGGTGACTGGTCAGCCCCAGCATTTT	CASSLGQVTGQPQHF	TRBV19	.	TRBD1	TRBJ1-5
TGTGCCAGCAGCTACGGAGGACTGGGGGGGTACGAGCAGTACTTC	CASSYGGLGGYEQYF	TRBV5-6	.	TRBD2	TRBJ2-7
TGTGCCACCAGCACAAGGGGGCGCGGGATGTCTGGGGCCAACGTCCTGACTTTC	CATSTRGRGMSGANVLTF	TRBV15	once	.	TRBJ2-6